This T cell receptor beta chain was recorded in a study of beta chain features in type 1 diabetes. Trimming cost V 7 bases and J 0 bases; bases outside gene matches: 9. The CDR3 covers 16 residues. Germline values: CDR1 SQVTM, CDR2 ANQGSEA. The table lists this clone with a few counts. Antigen unknown. Every bit of the isolated RNA underwent reverse transcription, so sequencing read expressed TCRB transcripts. Produced via immunoSEQ multiplex PCR; TCRdb's table is partial and in-frame only. This sample has around 170,000 clones, with roughly 9% found just once. General study points: Moderate but significant shortening of TCRB CDR3s was recorded in all four CD4+ subsets from Type 1 diabetes patients. Lower insertion and higher deletion counts appeared at VDJ junctions in type 1 diabetes patients.

This sequence joins TRBV29-1 and TRBJ2-6; 7 bases agree with TRBD2. Sequencing was carried out using central memory CD4+ T cells from blood. This sequence originates from a woman aged 25 to 39 with type 1 diabetes. The CDR3 spells CSAGGEGGSGANVLTF. CDR3 nucleotide sequence: TGCAGCGCAGGAGGGGAGGGAGGCTCTGGGGCCAACGTCCTGACTTTC.